The clone carrying this T cell receptor (beta chain) was seen a few times. Using a J-beta primer mix together with a sample-barcoded 5' primer, a second PCR was run for 7 to 11 cycles. Each cDNA molecule carried a tag from a template-switch adaptor that contained 12 random nucleotides. TCRdb re-called the 5' RACE reads with MiXCR, one entry per CDR3 protein. The table shows 1.2 million to 1.5 million distinct CDR3 sequences, with around 39% occurring only once. This specimen belongs to a study of blood T cells in healthy people across ages. The CDR3 loop spans 16 amino acids. The germline gives CDR1 MNHNY, CDR2 SVGAGI (reference sequence). V lost 4 bases, J lost 0 bases, and 8 bases stayed unmatched.

The V and J genes are TRBV6-6 and TRBJ2-7; 8 nucleotides align to TRBD1. The source of this sequence is a woman between 18 and 29 years old in good health. The sequenced material came from blood. The CDR3 loop reads CASSSPPGQDSYEQYF. CDR3 DNA: TGTGCCAGCAGTTCGCCTCCGGGACAGGACTCCTACGAGCAGTACTTC.